Below are 10 T cell receptor beta chains sequenced from a single sample in a study of cytomegalovirus exposure and HLA in healthy donors. Vbeta (60) and Jbeta (13) primers were used in the PCR. Sequencing used immunoSEQ multiplex PCR; TCRdb keeps in-frame clones, though not all of them. This table has 99,000 or so clones, roughly 80% appearing once. The specimen was PBMCs. Receptors originate from a middle-aged woman in good health and CMV-seropositive.

The DNA for the CDR3 is TGTGCCAGCAGTTTAACACAGGGGGCGGGGGAGCAGTACTTC. Its translation: CASSLTQGAGEQYF. This chain uses TRBV28 with TRBJ2-7, with 9 bases matching TRBD1. This CDR3 has 14 residues. The junction had 6 bases not matched to a gene; V was cut back by 2 bases and J by 7 bases. In germline, CDR1 is MDHEN, CDR2 SYDVKM.

The chain employs TRBV2 and TRBJ2-3; a possible D gene is TRBD1 (5 bases). Trimming left V 6 bases short and J 2 bases short, with 9 bases between. The CDR3 covers 13 residues. Germline loops: CDR1 SNHLY, CDR2 FYNNEI. CDR3 residues: CASSRQYTDTQYF. CDR3 DNA: TGTGCCAGCAGCAGACAGTACACAGATACGCAGTATTTT.

J is TRBJ2-7 and V is TRBV27; TRBD1 matches 8 bases. V was pared by 3 bases and J by 6 bases, with 10 bases of the junction left unmatched. The CDR3 loop spans 15 amino acids. Germline values: CDR1 MNHEY, CDR2 SMNVEV (reference sequence). The DNA of the CDR3 is TGTGCCAGCAGTTTGGCAGGGGGCCTCTTAGGCGAGCAGTACTTC. It yields the protein CASSLAGGLLGEQYF.

The CDR3 DNA follows: TGTGCCAGCAGCTCCGGGACTATGGGAAGCACCGGGGAGCTGTTTTTT. Residues: CASSSGTMGSTGELFF. The chain combines TRBV7-3 with TRBJ2-2, with TRBD2 identical over 7 bases. The trim removed 4 bases at V and 4 bases at J, leaving 9 bases unmatched. CDR1 and CDR2 from the germline V gene are SGHTA and FQGTGA. The CDR3 sequence is 16 residues long.

This clone was recorded a few times. V is TRBV28 and J is TRBJ1-6, with 11 bases fitting TRBD1. J was trimmed by 10 bases and V by 10 bases; bases with no gene match: 6. The germline gives CDR1 MDHEN, CDR2 SYDVKM. This CDR3 comprises 13 residues. The CDR3 nucleotides read TGTGCCATCGAGGACAGGGGGCGATCACCCCTCCACTTT. Amino acid sequence: CAIEDRGRSPLHF.

This chain links TRBV5-1 with TRBJ2-7, with a weak D call TRBD2 (6 bases). The germline CDR1 and CDR2 sequences are SGHRS and YFSETQ. CDR3 length equals 14 residues. Trimming took off 0 bases at V and 5 bases at J, with 12 bases between the two ends. The DNA for the CDR3 is TGCGCCAGCAGCTTGGATGGAGGGTGGAACGAGCAGTACTTC. Translating it yields CASSLDGGWNEQYF.

The chain has TRBV19 and TRBJ1-6; D may be TRBD1 (6 bases). The CDR3 covers 16 residues. The V gene's germline CDR1 is LNHDA and CDR2 SQIVND (reference sequence). Trimming removed 2 bases from V and 7 bases from J, with 15 bases in between. In nucleotides, the CDR3 is TGTGCCAGTAGTATAAACGGACAGCTGACAAATTCACCCCTCCACTTT. It is translated as CASSINGQLTNSPLHF.

The chain carries TRBV9 and TRBJ1-6; 7 bases line up with TRBD1. The CDR3 length is 15 residues. V gave up 0 bases and J gave up 7 bases; unmatched junction bases: 4. Germline assignment: CDR1 SGDLS and CDR2 YYNGEE. Here the CDR3 reads CASSVEVTGNSPLHF. The CDR3 DNA reads TGTGCCAGCAGCGTAGAAGTGACAGGGAATTCACCCCTCCACTTT. The full variable domain, in which reference TRBV9 and TRBJ1-6 provide the parts outside the CDR3, is DSGVTQTPKHLITATGQRVTLRCSPRSGDLSVYWYQQSLDQGLQFLIQYYNGEERAKGNILERFSAQQFPDLHSELNLSSLELGDSALYFCASSVEVTGNSPLHFGNGTRLTVT.

The chain has TRBV5-8 and TRBJ2-5; D remains ambiguous. Germline assignment: CDR1 SGHTS and CDR2 YDEGEE. The CDR3 length is 13 residues. V was trimmed by 1 base and J by 2 bases, leaving 6 bases between them. CDR3 amino acids: CASSLYWQETQYF. Written as DNA, the CDR3 is TGTGCCAGCAGCTTGTACTGGCAAGAGACCCAGTACTTC.

Comments on this clone: At one boundary the junction diverges from the germline segment, which might be a read error. The chain uses TRBV7-7 and TRBJ2-5; 7 bases are shared with TRBD2. The CDR3 is 18 residues long. Germline CDR1 and CDR2: SSHAT and FNYEAQ (reference sequence). The CDR3 region has the DNA TGTGCTAGCAGCTCAGCCGGGGCAAGCGGGGCGTACCAAGAGACCCAGTACTTC. Translation: CASSSAGASGAYQETQYF.